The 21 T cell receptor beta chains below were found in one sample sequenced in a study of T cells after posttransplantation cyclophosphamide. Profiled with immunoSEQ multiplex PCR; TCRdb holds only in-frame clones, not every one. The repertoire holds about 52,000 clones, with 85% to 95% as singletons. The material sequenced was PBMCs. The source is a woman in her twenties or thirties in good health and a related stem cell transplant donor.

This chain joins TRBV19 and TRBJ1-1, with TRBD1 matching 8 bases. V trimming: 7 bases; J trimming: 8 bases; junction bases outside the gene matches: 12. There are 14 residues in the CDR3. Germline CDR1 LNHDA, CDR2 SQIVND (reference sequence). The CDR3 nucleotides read TGTGCCAGTATCGGCGCGACAGGGGTCCTAGAAGCTTTCTTT. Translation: CASIGATGVLEAFF.

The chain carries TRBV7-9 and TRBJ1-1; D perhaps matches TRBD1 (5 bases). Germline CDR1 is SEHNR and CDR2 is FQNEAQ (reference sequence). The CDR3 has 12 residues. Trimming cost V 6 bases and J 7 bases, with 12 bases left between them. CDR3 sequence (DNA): TGTGCCAGCAGACAGAAAACAGGTGAAGCTTTCTTT. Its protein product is CASRQKTGEAFF.

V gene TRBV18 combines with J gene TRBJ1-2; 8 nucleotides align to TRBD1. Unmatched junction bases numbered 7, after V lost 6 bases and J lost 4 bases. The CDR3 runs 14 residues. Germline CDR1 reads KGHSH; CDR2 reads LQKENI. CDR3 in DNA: TGTGCCAGCTCCCCGACAGGGGTCATCTATGGCTACACCTTC. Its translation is CASSPTGVIYGYTF.

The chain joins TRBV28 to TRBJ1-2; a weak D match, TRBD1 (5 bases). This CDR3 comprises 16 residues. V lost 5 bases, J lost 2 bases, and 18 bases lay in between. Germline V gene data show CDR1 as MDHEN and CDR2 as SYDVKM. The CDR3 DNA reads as TGTGCCAGCAGTCCTACAGGCTACGAACCGAACTATGGCTACACCTTC. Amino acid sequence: CASSPTGYEPNYGYTF.

The CDR3 sequence: CASSARQGATGELFF. As DNA, the CDR3 is TGTGCCAGCAGCGCGAGACAGGGGGCCACCGGGGAGCTGTTTTTT. The chain links TRBV9 to TRBJ2-2, with 10 nucleotides matching TRBD1. The trim removed 3 bases at V and 4 bases at J, leaving 3 bases unmatched. The CDR3 extends over 15 amino acids. Germline V gene sequence: CDR1 SGDLS, CDR2 YYNGEE.

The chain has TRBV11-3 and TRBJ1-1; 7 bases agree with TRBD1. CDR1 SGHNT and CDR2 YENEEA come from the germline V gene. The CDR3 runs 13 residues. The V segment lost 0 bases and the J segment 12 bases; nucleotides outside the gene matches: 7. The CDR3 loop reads CASSLDRDSNTFF. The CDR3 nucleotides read TGTGCCAGCAGCTTAGATAGGGACAGCAATACTTTCTTT. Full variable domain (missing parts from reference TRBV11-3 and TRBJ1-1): EAGVVQSPRYKIIEKKQPVAFWCNPISGHNTLYWYLQNLGQGPELLIRYENEEAVDDSQLPKDRFSAERLKGVDSTLKIQPAELGDSAVYLCASSLDRDSNTFFGQGTRLTVV.

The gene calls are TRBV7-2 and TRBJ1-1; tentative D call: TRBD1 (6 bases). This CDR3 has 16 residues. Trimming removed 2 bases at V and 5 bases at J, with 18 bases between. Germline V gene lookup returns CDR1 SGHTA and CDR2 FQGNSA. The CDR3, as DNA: TGTGCCAGCAGCTTATTAGGGGGATTTATTGGAACTGAAGCTTTCTTT. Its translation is CASSLLGGFIGTEAFF.

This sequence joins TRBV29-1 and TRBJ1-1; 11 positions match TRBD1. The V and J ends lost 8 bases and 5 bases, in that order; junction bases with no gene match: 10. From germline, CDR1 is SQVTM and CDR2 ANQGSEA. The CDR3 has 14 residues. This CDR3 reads CSIRDRGLWTEAFF. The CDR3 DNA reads TGCAGCATAAGGGACAGGGGGTTATGGACTGAAGCTTTCTTT. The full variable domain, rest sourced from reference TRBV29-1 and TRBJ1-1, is SAVISQKPSRDICQRGTSLTIQCQVDSQVTMMFWYRQQPGQSLTLIATANQGSEATYESGFVIDKFPISRPNLTFSTLTVSNMSPEDSSIYLCSIRDRGLWTEAFFGQGTRLTVV.

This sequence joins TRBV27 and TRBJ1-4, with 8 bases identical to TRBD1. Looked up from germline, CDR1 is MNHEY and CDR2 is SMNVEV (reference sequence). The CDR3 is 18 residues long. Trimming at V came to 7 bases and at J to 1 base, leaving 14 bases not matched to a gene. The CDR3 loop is CASTSVPRGRGTNEKLFF. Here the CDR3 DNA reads TGTGCCAGCACTTCTGTACCCAGGGGGCGCGGAACTAATGAAAAACTGTTTTTT.

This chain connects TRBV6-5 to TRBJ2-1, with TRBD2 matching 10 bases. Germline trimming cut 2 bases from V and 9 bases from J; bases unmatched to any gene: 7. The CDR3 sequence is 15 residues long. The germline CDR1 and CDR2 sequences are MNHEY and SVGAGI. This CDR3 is CASSYEAGGRGEQFF. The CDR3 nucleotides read TGTGCCAGCAGTTACGAAGCGGGGGGGCGGGGTGAGCAGTTCTTC.

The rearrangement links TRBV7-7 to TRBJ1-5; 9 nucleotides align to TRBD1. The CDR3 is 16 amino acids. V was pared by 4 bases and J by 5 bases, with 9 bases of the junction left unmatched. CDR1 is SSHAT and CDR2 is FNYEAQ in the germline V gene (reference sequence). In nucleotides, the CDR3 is TGTGCCAGCAGCTCCCGGGACAGGGTTTTCGATCAGCCCCAGCATTTT. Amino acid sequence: CASSSRDRVFDQPQHF.

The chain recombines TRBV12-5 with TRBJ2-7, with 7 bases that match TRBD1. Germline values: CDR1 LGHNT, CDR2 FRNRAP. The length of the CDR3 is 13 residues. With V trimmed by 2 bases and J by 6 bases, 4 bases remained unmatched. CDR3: CASGLRGGLEQYF. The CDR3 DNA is TGTGCTAGTGGTTTGAGAGGGGGCCTCGAGCAGTACTTC.

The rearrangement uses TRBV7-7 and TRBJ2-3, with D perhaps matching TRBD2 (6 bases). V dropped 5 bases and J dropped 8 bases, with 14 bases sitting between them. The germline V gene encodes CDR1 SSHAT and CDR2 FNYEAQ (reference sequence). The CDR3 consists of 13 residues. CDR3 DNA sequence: TGTGCCAGCAGCCGGGACTGGGCAGGTACGCAGTATTTT. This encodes CASSRDWAGTQYF.

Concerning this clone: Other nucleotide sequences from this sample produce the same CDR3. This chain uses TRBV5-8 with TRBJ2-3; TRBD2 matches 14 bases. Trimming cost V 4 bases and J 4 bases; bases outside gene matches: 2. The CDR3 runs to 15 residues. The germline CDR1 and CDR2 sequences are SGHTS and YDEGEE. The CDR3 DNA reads TGTGCCAGCAGCCGGGGACTAGCGGGGGCAGATACGCAGTATTTT. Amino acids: CASSRGLAGADTQYF. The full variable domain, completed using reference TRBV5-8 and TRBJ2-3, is EAGVTQSPTHLIKTRGQQATLRCSPISGHTSVYWYQQALGLGLQFLLWYDEGEERNRGNFPPRFSGRQFPNYSSELNVNALELEDSALYLCASSRGLAGADTQYFGPGTRLTVL.

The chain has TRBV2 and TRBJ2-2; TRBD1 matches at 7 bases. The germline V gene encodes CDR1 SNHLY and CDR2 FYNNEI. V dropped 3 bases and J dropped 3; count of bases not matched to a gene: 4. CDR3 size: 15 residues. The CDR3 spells CASSEQGVYTGELFF. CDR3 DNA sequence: TGTGCCAGCAGTGAGCAGGGGGTTTACACCGGGGAGCTGTTTTTT. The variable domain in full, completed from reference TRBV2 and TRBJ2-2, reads EPEVTQTPSHQVTQMGQEVILRCVPISNHLYFYWYRQILGQKVEFLVSFYNNEISEKSEIFDDQFSVERPDGSNFTLKIRSTKLEDSAMYFCASSEQGVYTGELFFGEGSRLTVL.

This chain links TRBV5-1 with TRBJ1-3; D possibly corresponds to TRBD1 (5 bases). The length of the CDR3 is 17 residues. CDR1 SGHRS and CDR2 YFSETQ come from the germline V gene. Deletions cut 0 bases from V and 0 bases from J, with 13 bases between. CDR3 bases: TGCGCCAGCAGCTTGGCCGCAGGGCTCAACTCTGGAAACACCATATATTTT. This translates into CASSLAAGLNSGNTIYF.

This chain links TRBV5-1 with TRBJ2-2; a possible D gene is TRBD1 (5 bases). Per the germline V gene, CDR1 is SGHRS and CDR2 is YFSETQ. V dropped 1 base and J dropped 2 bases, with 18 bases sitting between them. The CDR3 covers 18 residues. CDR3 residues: CASSLTGAPEYNTGELFF. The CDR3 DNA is TGCGCCAGCAGCTTGACAGGAGCCCCGGAGTATAACACCGGGGAGCTGTTTTTT.

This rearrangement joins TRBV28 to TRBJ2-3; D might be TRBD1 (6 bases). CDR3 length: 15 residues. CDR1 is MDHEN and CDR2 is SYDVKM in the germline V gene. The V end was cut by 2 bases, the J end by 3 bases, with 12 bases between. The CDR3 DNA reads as TGTGCCAGCAGTTTAAGGGGGACCTTAACAGATACGCAGTATTTT. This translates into CASSLRGTLTDTQYF.

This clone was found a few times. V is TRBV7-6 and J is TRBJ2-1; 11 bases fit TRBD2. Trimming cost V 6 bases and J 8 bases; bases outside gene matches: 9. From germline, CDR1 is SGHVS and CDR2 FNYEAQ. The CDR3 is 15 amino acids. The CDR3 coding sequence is TGTGCCAGCAGTTCCAGACTAGCGGGGAGGGATGAGCAGTTCTTC. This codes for CASSSRLAGRDEQFF.

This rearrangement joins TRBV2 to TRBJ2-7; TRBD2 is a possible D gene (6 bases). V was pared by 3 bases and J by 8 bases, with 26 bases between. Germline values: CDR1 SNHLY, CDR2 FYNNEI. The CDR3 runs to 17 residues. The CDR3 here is CASSEEGTIEPLRKQYF. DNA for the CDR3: TGTGCCAGCAGTGAGGAGGGTACCATCGAACCTCTACGAAAGCAGTACTTC. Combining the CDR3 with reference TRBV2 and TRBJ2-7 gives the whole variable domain EPEVTQTPSHQVTQMGQEVILRCVPISNHLYFYWYRQILGQKVEFLVSFYNNEISEKSEIFDDQFSVERPDGSNFTLKIRSTKLEDSAMYFCASSEEGTIEPLRKQYFGPGTRLTVT.

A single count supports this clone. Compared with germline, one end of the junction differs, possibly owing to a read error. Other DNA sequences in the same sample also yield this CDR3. The CDR3 DNA reads TGTGCCAGCAGCGGCGGGGGTCAAGAGACCCAATACTTC. Its translation is CASSGGGQETQYF. The V call is TRBV7-2, the J call TRBJ2-5; 7 bases are shared with TRBD2. The CDR3 consists of 13 residues. Germline-derived CDR1 and CDR2 are SGHTA and FQGNSA.